These 30 T cell receptor beta chains were sequenced from one sample in a study of shared clonotypes between healthy human individuals. Positively selected for CCR7, the CD45RO-negative cells used as naive CD8 cells excluded terminally differentiated effector memory CD45RA+ cells. Method: immunoSEQ multiplex PCR; TCRdb's copy keeps in-frame clones and lacks some. The sample lists roughly 2 million clones; about 95% were seen once. Sample: naive CD8+ T cells sorted from blood. The receptors were gathered from a man younger than 35 in good health.

The J gene is TRBJ1-2, the V gene TRBV4-3; D is perhaps TRBD1 (5 bases). Per germline, CDR1 LGHNA and CDR2 YSLEER. The CDR3 is 14 residues long. V lost 0 bases to trimming and J lost 4 bases, with 9 bases between them. The CDR3 spells CASSQDPTGYGYTF. CDR3 nucleotides: TGCGCCAGCAGCCAAGACCCTACAGGCTATGGCTACACCTTC.

This rearrangement joins TRBV30 to TRBJ2-1; D possibly corresponds to TRBD1 (5 bases). The CDR3 extends over 13 amino acids. Germline values: CDR1 GTSNPN, CDR2 SVGIG (reference sequence). With 5 bases removed from V and 9 bases from J, the gap between germline ends came to 17 bases. CDR3 amino acids: CAWAWQGGTEQFF. The CDR3 region has the DNA TGTGCCTGGGCGTGGCAGGGTGGCACTGAGCAGTTCTTC.

V gene TRBV18 combines with J gene TRBJ1-1, with a possible D match to TRBD1 (6 bases). The germline V gene encodes CDR1 KGHSH and CDR2 LQKENI. This CDR3 is built from 17 residues. Trimming stripped 2 bases from V and 4 bases from J, with 20 bases between. DNA of the CDR3: TGTGCCAGCTCACCAACCCGGGGGACACCCGGAAGCACTGAAGCTTTCTTT. It is translated as CASSPTRGTPGSTEAFF.

This chain uses TRBV13 with TRBJ1-1, with D hard to call. The CDR3 has 14 residues. Germline V CDR1 and CDR2: PRHDT, FYEKMQ (reference sequence). Trimming stripped 3 bases from V and 3 bases from J, with 11 bases between. CDR3 sequence (DNA): TGTGCCAGCAGCTTTACAGAGTCATACACTGAAGCTTTCTTT. This translates into CASSFTESYTEAFF.

Turning to this clone: At one boundary the junction diverges from the germline segment, which might be a read error. CDR3 in DNA: TGTGCCAGAAGTGGAGAGGACAGGACGGGCTATGGCTACACCTTC. Protein: CARSGEDRTGYGYTF. The chain uses TRBV2 and TRBJ1-2; the match to TRBD1 covers 7 bases. The CDR3 is 15 residues long. Germline lookup yields CDR1 SNHLY and CDR2 FYNNEI.

The gene calls are TRBV2 and TRBJ2-5, with D perhaps matching TRBD1 (5 bases). CDR3 length: 15 amino acids. Trimming shortened V by 3 bases and J by 4 bases, and 15 bases separated the two germline ends. Germline values: CDR1 SNHLY, CDR2 FYNNEI. DNA for the CDR3: TGTGCCAGCAGTGAGGGGCAGGCCTCGGGAGAGACCCAGTACTTC. It yields the protein CASSEGQASGETQYF.

This chain connects TRBV5-1 to TRBJ2-4; maybe TRBD1 (5 bases). Germline values: CDR1 SGHRS, CDR2 YFSETQ. The CDR3 length is 14 residues. V was shortened by 4 bases and J by 8 bases, with 16 bases between the two germline ends. CDR3 sequence reads: CASSLGHSADIQYF. Written as DNA, the CDR3 is TGCGCCAGCAGCCTTGGACATTCTGCGGACATTCAGTACTTC.

The CDR3 protein is CASSSLGVGNEQFF. CDR3 DNA: TGTGCCAGCAGCTCCCTCGGGGTAGGGAATGAGCAGTTCTTC. V gene TRBV6-5 combines with J gene TRBJ2-1; the D gene is possibly TRBD2 (5 bases). The CDR3 runs to 14 residues. Germline assignment: CDR1 MNHEY and CDR2 SVGAGI. V lost 6 bases and J 7 bases, leaving 16 bases between the germline ends.

This clone was picked up a small number of times. The sample holds other DNA sequences that translate to the same CDR3. The chain joins TRBV11-3 to TRBJ2-7; D might be TRBD2 (6 bases). CDR3 length: 13 amino acids. V was trimmed by 0 bases and J by 4 bases, leaving 7 bases between them. Germline loops: CDR1 SGHNT, CDR2 YENEEA. CDR3: CASSLEGGYEQYF. The CDR3 DNA follows: TGTGCCAGCAGCTTAGAAGGAGGGTACGAGCAGTACTTC.

The chain combines TRBV4-1 with TRBJ1-4; weak D call: TRBD1 (5 bases). Germline loops: CDR1 MGHRA, CDR2 YSYEKL. This CDR3 spans 17 amino acids. With 1 base removed from V and 0 bases from J, the gap between germline ends came to 12 bases. The CDR3 spells CASSQGAGEATNEKLFF. CDR3 DNA sequence: TGCGCCAGCAGCCAAGGGGCGGGGGAGGCAACTAATGAAAAACTGTTTTTT.

The rearrangement uses TRBV19 and TRBJ1-1; 9 bases are shared with TRBD1. The CDR3 runs to 15 residues. Germline V gene data show CDR1 as LNHDA and CDR2 as SQIVND (reference sequence). J gave up 6 bases and V 7 bases, and 12 bases lay outside the gene matches. The CDR3 region is CASIPHRGLSAEAFF. The CDR3 region has the DNA TGTGCCAGTATTCCGCACAGGGGGCTTAGCGCTGAAGCTTTCTTT.

The genes are TRBV10-2 and TRBJ2-1; D gene uncertain. Trimming pared 2 bases from V and 9 bases from J, leaving 5 bases between. CDR1 is WSHSY and CDR2 is SAAADI in the germline V gene. This CDR3 is 11 amino acids long. The CDR3 loop is CASSEGSEQFF. In DNA form, the CDR3 reads TGCGCCAGCAGTGAGGGATCTGAGCAGTTCTTC.

About this clone: Distinct nucleotide sequences in the sample also encode this CDR3. CDR3 sequence reads: CASSPGQSSYEQYF. The CDR3 bases are TGTGCCAGCAGCCCTGGACAGAGCTCCTACGAGCAGTACTTC. This sequence joins TRBV27 and TRBJ2-7; TRBD1 might be the D (6 bases). CDR1 MNHEY and CDR2 SMNVEV come from the germline V gene (reference sequence). Trimming took off 6 bases at V and 0 bases at J, with 12 bases between the two ends. The CDR3 totals 14 residues.

This clone has a single count. This chain connects TRBV21-1 to TRBJ1-6; the table's D call, TRBD1, was not checked against the DNA. TRBV21-1 is shown as a pseudogene. CDR3 length: 14 residues. This chain's CDR3 is CASGGTAYNSPLHF. The CDR3 DNA is TGTGCCAGCGGCGGGACAGCCTATAATTCACCCCTCCACTTT.

This clone was picked up one time. This chain uses TRBV13 with TRBJ1-2, with D maybe TRBD1 (5 bases). Per the germline V gene, CDR1 is PRHDT and CDR2 is FYEKMQ (reference sequence). The CDR3 has 14 amino acids. The V end was cut by 3 bases, the J end by 4 bases, with 12 bases between. The DNA for the CDR3 is TGTGCCAGCAGCTTTCAGGGTGGAGGCTATGGCTACACCTTC. Translating gives CASSFQGGGYGYTF.

J is TRBJ1-4 and V is TRBV5-6; a possible D gene is TRBD1 (6 bases). The CDR3 extends over 18 amino acids. Germline V gene lookup returns CDR1 SGHDT and CDR2 YYEEEE. Trimming cost V 4 bases and J 1 base, with 20 bases left between them. CDR3 in DNA: TGTGCCAGCAGCAACCCTTACGGACAGTTTGGAACTAATGAAAAACTGTTTTTT. It translates to CASSNPYGQFGTNEKLFF.

CDR3 protein: CASRQTGGGYNEQFF. The DNA for the CDR3 is TGTGCCAGCAGACAAACAGGGGGTGGGTACAATGAGCAGTTCTTC. J is TRBJ2-1 and V is TRBV2; 8 nucleotides agree with TRBD1. The J segment lost 4 bases and the V segment lost 6 bases, leaving 8 bases of the junction unmatched. Germline V gene lookup returns CDR1 SNHLY and CDR2 FYNNEI. This CDR3 is built from 15 residues.

This chain joins TRBV4-1 and TRBJ2-7; the D gene could be TRBD1 or TRBD2 (5 bases each). The CDR3 has 14 amino acids. The ends were cut back, 8 bases at V and 2 bases at J, with 16 bases in the middle. Germline V gene sequence: CDR1 MGHRA, CDR2 YSYEKL. CDR3 sequence reads: CASSVTGAPYEQYF. CDR3 coding DNA: TGCGCCAGCTCTGTAACCGGGGCCCCCTACGAGCAGTACTTC.

This chain connects TRBV15 to TRBJ1-1; D unclear. This CDR3 region has 14 residues. V lost 0 bases, J lost 0 bases, and 5 bases lay in between. The germline V gene encodes CDR1 LNHNV and CDR2 YYDKDF (reference sequence). The chain's CDR3 is CATSREWVNTEAFF. The CDR3 bases are TGTGCCACCAGCAGAGAGTGGGTGAACACTGAAGCTTTCTTT.

J is TRBJ2-5 and V is TRBV9, with 12 positions matching TRBD1. Per the germline V gene, CDR1 is SGDLS and CDR2 is YYNGEE. CDR3 length equals 14 residues. With 4 bases clipped from V and 5 bases from J, the junction kept 3 bases outside the gene matches. CDR3 amino acids: CASSQGQGAETQYF. In DNA, the CDR3 is TGTGCCAGCAGCCAGGGACAGGGGGCCGAGACCCAGTACTTC.

The chain couples TRBV28 to TRBJ2-1, with TRBD2 as a possible D gene (5 bases). This CDR3 has 14 residues. Germline values: CDR1 MDHEN, CDR2 SYDVKM. Trimming pared 8 bases from V and 0 bases from J, leaving 11 bases between. CDR3 nucleotide sequence: TGTGCCAGCGGTCTAGCTAGCTCCTACAATGAGCAGTTCTTC. Encoded protein: CASGLASSYNEQFF.

The V call is TRBV6-1, the J call TRBJ2-5; the match to TRBD2 covers 13 bases. CDR3 length: 16 amino acids. Germline CDR1 and CDR2: MNHNS and SASEGT. The V segment lost 4 bases and the J segment 0 bases; nucleotides outside the gene matches: 2. CDR3 bases: TGTGCCAGCAGTGGGGGACTAGCGGGGTACCAAGAGACCCAGTACTTC. The encoded protein is CASSGGLAGYQETQYF.

The rearrangement uses TRBV10-1 and TRBJ2-1, with 7 bases lining up with TRBD2. The J segment lost 4 bases and the V segment lost 2 bases, leaving 5 bases of the junction unmatched. This CDR3 contains 15 residues. Germline lookup yields CDR1 WNHNN and CDR2 SYGVQD (reference sequence). The CDR3 reads CASSEVRAGYNEQFF. CDR3 bases: TGCGCCAGCAGTGAGGTACGAGCGGGGTACAATGAGCAGTTCTTC.

The V call is TRBV7-9, the J call TRBJ2-7; TRBD1 matches at 7 bases. This CDR3 has 16 residues. The V segment lost 5 bases and the J segment 1 base; nucleotides outside the gene matches: 11. Per the germline V gene, CDR1 is SEHNR and CDR2 is FQNEAQ (reference sequence). The CDR3 loop is CASSPPGDRDSYEQYF. Written as DNA, the CDR3 is TGTGCCAGCAGCCCACCAGGGGACAGAGATTCCTACGAGCAGTACTTC.

The chain uses TRBV30 and TRBJ1-4, with D tentatively TRBD1 (5 bases). Germline lookup yields CDR1 GTSNPN and CDR2 SVGIG (reference sequence). This CDR3 is built from 17 residues. The ends were cut back, 0 bases at V and 2 bases at J, with 16 bases in the middle. CDR3 region: CAWSVPRDGVTNEKLFF. The DNA for the CDR3 is TGTGCCTGGAGTGTTCCGAGGGACGGGGTGACTAATGAAAAACTGTTTTTT. The variable domain in full, completed from reference TRBV30 and TRBJ1-4, reads SQTIHQWPATLVQPVGSPLSLECTVEGTSNPNLYWYRQAAGRGLQLLFYSVGIGQISSEVPQNLSASRPQDRQFILSSKKLLLSDSGFYLCAWSVPRDGVTNEKLFFGSGTQLSVL.

Note on this clone: The sample contains more than one DNA sequence encoding this CDR3. This chain connects TRBV5-6 to TRBJ1-1, with a tentative D call TRBD1 (5 bases). The CDR3 has 14 residues. V lost 2 bases and J lost 0, with 8 bases in between. Germline CDR1 and CDR2: SGHDT and YYEEEE. CDR3 region: CASSFQGLNTEAFF. As DNA, the CDR3 is TGTGCCAGCAGCTTTCAGGGTTTGAACACTGAAGCTTTCTTT. The full variable domain, in which reference TRBV5-6 and TRBJ1-1 provide the parts outside the CDR3, is DAGVTQSPTHLIKTRGQQVTLRCSPKSGHDTVSWYQQALGQGPQFIFQYYEEEERQRGNFPDRFSGHQFPNYSSELNVNALLLGDSALYLCASSFQGLNTEAFFGQGTRLTVV.

The chain carries TRBV7-9 and TRBJ2-1; 7 nucleotides align to TRBD2. Germline CDR1 and CDR2: SEHNR and FQNEAQ (reference sequence). The CDR3 loop spans 15 amino acids. The V gene end was trimmed by 5 bases and the J gene end by 6 bases; junction bases not matched to a gene: 10. CDR3 amino acids: CASSLTSSSSNEQFF. The DNA of the CDR3 is TGTGCCAGCAGCCTGACTAGCAGCTCCAGCAATGAGCAGTTCTTC.

The genes are TRBV6-5 and TRBJ2-2, with TRBD2 matching 9 bases. V was clipped by 5 bases and J by 4 bases; unmatched bases: 5. The CDR3 has 15 residues. CDR1 and CDR2 (germline): MNHEY, SVGAGI. The CDR3 loop is CASSPGGGGTGELFF. The CDR3 nucleotides read TGTGCCAGCAGTCCTGGCGGGGGGGGCACCGGGGAGCTGTTTTTT.

V and J are TRBV10-3 and TRBJ2-3; 8 nucleotides match TRBD1. Losses at the gene ends were 5 bases for V and 4 bases for J; bases not matched to a gene: 8. The CDR3 has 15 amino acids. Germline V gene lookup returns CDR1 ENHRY and CDR2 SYGVKD. This CDR3 is CAISPGQVFPDTQYF. DNA for the CDR3: TGTGCCATCAGTCCGGGACAGGTTTTTCCAGATACGCAGTATTTT.

This clone was observed once. This rearrangement joins TRBV19 to TRBJ2-3; 7 bases line up with TRBD1. J gave up 4 bases and V 4 bases, and 11 bases lay outside the gene matches. Germline loops: CDR1 LNHDA, CDR2 SQIVND (reference sequence). CDR3 length: 16 amino acids. The CDR3 region is CASSNFRTGEADTQYF. The CDR3 nucleotides are TGTGCCAGTAGTAACTTTAGGACAGGTGAGGCAGATACGCAGTATTTT.